The 2 T cell receptor beta chains below all came from one sample that was sequenced in a study of T cells in Graves' hyperthyroidism and ophthalmopathy. Using RNA transcripts as the source, TCR beta CDR3 regions were amplified. The HTBI primer set drove a first-round RT-PCR of the TCR CDR3. TCRdb independently ran MiXCR on the multiplex PCR reads; one entry per CDR3 protein. The sample has about 600,000 distinct CDR3 sequences; around 15% are singletons. The sample comprised blood. These receptors were collected from a woman aged 40 to 50 with Graves' ophthalmopathy.

V is TRBV24-1 and J is TRBJ2-2; either TRBD1 or TRBD2 may fit D (5 bases each). Germline V CDR1 and CDR2: KGHDR, SFDVKD. The ends were cut back, 4 bases at V and 2 bases at J, with 10 bases in the middle. This CDR3 is 15 amino acids long. The CDR3 here is CATSETGTNTGELFF. CDR3 nucleotide sequence: TGTGCCACCAGTGAAACCGGGACCAACACCGGGGAGCTGTTTTTT.

This clonotype was recorded many times. This chain uses TRBV4-2 with TRBJ1-2, with D unresolved. Germline CDR1 is LGHNA and CDR2 is YNFKEQ. V lost 0 bases and J 1 base, leaving 9 bases between the germline ends. The CDR3 length is 15 residues. In nucleotides, the CDR3 is TGTGCCAGCAGCCAAGATTCAGGCATTAACTATGGCTACACCTTC. Its translation: CASSQDSGINYGYTF.